The 29 T cell receptor beta chains below were found in one sample sequenced in a study of Graves' ophthalmopathy and Graves' hyperthyroidism. The study amplified TCR beta CDR3 regions using RNA transcripts. HTBI-primed RT-PCR formed the first round, and a multiplex PCR formed the second. From the multiplex PCR reads, TCRdb called clonotypes with MiXCR, one entry per CDR3 protein. The data contain approximately 210,000 distinct CDR3 sequences, 20% to 25% of them singletons. Sequencing was done on a sample of peripheral blood. These receptors came from a woman aged 50 to 65 with Graves' ophthalmopathy.

This clonotype was counted ten times or more. V gene TRBV19 combines with J gene TRBJ1-1; TRBD1 matches at 9 bases. CDR3 length: 15 amino acids. Trimming took 6 bases from V and 0 from J; bases not matched to a gene: 5. Germline loops: CDR1 LNHDA, CDR2 SQIVND (reference sequence). CDR3 sequence: CASSLRDRVNTEAFF. DNA for the CDR3: TGTGCCAGTAGCCTCCGGGACAGGGTGAACACTGAAGCTTTCTTT.

This clonotype was recorded many times. This chain connects TRBV27 to TRBJ2-7; unclear D gene. The V and J ends lost 7 bases and 0 bases respectively, with 13 bases between them. The CDR3 extends over 14 amino acids. The V gene's germline CDR1 is MNHEY and CDR2 SMNVEV (reference sequence). As DNA, the CDR3 is TGTGCCAGCAAACCAGGAACCCCCTCCTACGAGCAGTACTTC. This encodes CASKPGTPSYEQYF.

This clonotype has at least ten counts. The V and J genes are TRBV20-1 and TRBJ1-1, with D uncertain. CDR1 DFQATT and CDR2 SNEGSKA come from the germline V gene (reference sequence). CDR3 length: 11 residues. The germline V and J ends were trimmed by 3 bases and 5 bases, with 7 bases remaining between them. The CDR3 sequence: CSASLRTEAFF. In DNA, the CDR3 is TGCAGTGCTAGTCTACGGACTGAAGCTTTCTTT.

Ten or more counts support this clonotype. Here the CDR3 reads CAITGLGGYTF. In DNA form, the CDR3 reads TGTGCCATCACAGGGTTAGGCGGCTACACCTTC. The rearrangement uses TRBV2 and TRBJ1-2; possibly TRBD1 for D (6 bases). Trimming took 10 bases from V and 8 from J, leaving 14 bases between them. Germline CDR1 reads SNHLY; CDR2 reads FYNNEI. The CDR3 spans 11 residues.

The table lists this clonotype with many counts. The rearrangement uses TRBV20-1 and TRBJ2-7, with 8 bases fitting TRBD2. The CDR3 is made up of 14 amino acids. V trimming: 1 base; J trimming: 7 bases; junction bases outside the gene matches: 9. Per the germline V gene, CDR1 is DFQATT and CDR2 is SNEGSKA (reference sequence). The CDR3 loop is CSARVNGRAREQYF. The CDR3 DNA reads as TGCAGTGCTAGAGTTAACGGGAGGGCCCGGGAGCAGTACTTC.

Many counts were recorded for this clonotype. The gene calls are TRBV12-3 or TRBV12-4 and TRBJ1-5, with no clear D. V lost 5 bases and J 2 bases, leaving 10 bases between the germline ends. The CDR3 spans 14 residues. In DNA, the CDR3 is TGTGCCAGCAGTCGCCTGGAGGGCAATCAGCCCCAGCATTTT. Its translation is CASSRLEGNQPQHF.

This clonotype was counted many times. The J gene is TRBJ1-1, the V gene TRBV28; 8 bases are a match to TRBD1. The J segment lost 3 bases and the V segment lost 7 bases, leaving 4 bases of the junction unmatched. Per the germline V gene, CDR1 is MDHEN and CDR2 is SYDVKM. The CDR3 spans 13 residues. This chain's CDR3 is CASTGGGYTEAFF. The CDR3 bases are TGTGCCAGCACAGGGGGCGGGTACACTGAAGCTTTCTTT.

This clonotype was seen ten or more times. The rearrangement uses TRBV19 and TRBJ1-2; 9 positions match TRBD1. Germline loops: CDR1 LNHDA, CDR2 SQIVND (reference sequence). The CDR3 runs to 13 residues. Unmatched junction bases numbered 6, after V lost 9 bases and J lost 4 bases. DNA of the CDR3: TGTGCCAGCGAGGACAGGGGACTCTATGGCTACACCTTC. Translated: CASEDRGLYGYTF.

This clonotype was observed a few times. The chain has TRBV20-1 and TRBJ2-7; D is possibly TRBD2 (7 bases). V dropped 0 bases and J dropped 6 bases, with 24 bases sitting between them. Germline lookup yields CDR1 DFQATT and CDR2 SNEGSKA (reference sequence). The CDR3 contains 17 residues. The CDR3 bases are TGCAGTGCTAGAGAATGGGATCGGGCGGGGGCCCTGGGCGAGCAGTACTTC. As protein: CSAREWDRAGALGEQYF.

Many counts were recorded for this clonotype. The J gene is TRBJ2-2, the V gene TRBV6-1; 10 positions agree with TRBD1. V gave up 8 bases and J gave up 3 bases; unmatched junction bases: 3. CDR1 and CDR2 (germline): MNHNS, SASEGT. This CDR3 is 14 amino acids long. CDR3 protein: CASRDRGDTGELFF. The CDR3 nucleotides are TGTGCCAGCCGGGACAGGGGAGACACCGGGGAGCTGTTTTTT.

The chain joins TRBV4-2 to TRBJ1-2, with unresolved D. CDR3 length: 17 amino acids. With 0 bases removed from V and 4 bases from J, the gap between germline ends came to 18 bases. Germline CDR1 LGHNA, CDR2 YNFKEQ. CDR3 in DNA: TGTGCCAGCAGCCAAGAGAAAGGGTCAGCGGCTACCTATGGCTACACCTTC. Protein sequence: CASSQEKGSAATYGYTF.

This clonotype was counted at least ten times. The V gene is TRBV29-1, the J gene TRBJ1-2; the D gene is possibly TRBD1 (5 bases). The CDR3 contains 12 residues. Trimming shortened V by 7 bases and J by 5 bases, and 14 bases separated the two germline ends. Germline V gives CDR1 SQVTM, CDR2 ANQGSEA. Here the CDR3 DNA reads TGCAGCGGATACAGGAGGCGATATGGCTACACCTTC. Amino acid sequence: CSGYRRRYGYTF.

The table lists this clonotype with many counts. CDR3 sequence: CASSRHSSETQYF. CDR3 nucleotide sequence: TGTGCCAGCAGTCGGCATTCCTCAGAGACCCAGTACTTC. V gene TRBV6-1 combines with J gene TRBJ2-5, with D uncertain. Germline V CDR1 and CDR2: MNHNS, SASEGT. The CDR3 contains 13 residues. Trimming removed 5 bases at V and 4 bases at J, with 11 bases between.

This clonotype has a handful of counts. The chain recombines TRBV9 with TRBJ2-5; 11 bases are shared with TRBD2. Unmatched junction bases numbered 16, after V lost 3 bases and J lost 3 bases. Germline CDR1 and CDR2: SGDLS and YYNGEE. The CDR3 is 19 amino acids. The CDR3 bases are TGTGCCAGCAGCGAGACTAGCGGGACGACGCTCTCCCACAAAGAGACCCAGTACTTC. Its protein product is CASSETSGTTLSHKETQYF. The whole variable domain, filled in from reference TRBV9 and TRBJ2-5, reads DSGVTQTPKHLITATGQRVTLRCSPRSGDLSVYWYQQSLDQGLQFLIQYYNGEERAKGNILERFSAQQFPDLHSELNLSSLELGDSALYFCASSETSGTTLSHKETQYFGPGTRLLVL.

V gene TRBV27 combines with J gene TRBJ2-5; 12 bases match TRBD1. Germline CDR1 reads MNHEY; CDR2 reads SMNVEV (reference sequence). V trimming: 3 bases; J trimming: 5 bases; junction bases outside the gene matches: 7. This CDR3 comprises 16 residues. As DNA, the CDR3 is TGTGCCAGCAGTTTTACGGGACAGGGGGCCGGGGAGACCCAGTACTTC. Translation: CASSFTGQGAGETQYF.

This clonotype was detected many times. This rearrangement joins TRBV7-6 to TRBJ1-2, with D unclear. Per the germline V gene, CDR1 is SGHVS and CDR2 is FNYEAQ. The length of the CDR3 is 15 residues. V lost 5 bases and J lost 8, with 21 bases in between. This chain's CDR3 is CASSPDGPRSRGYTF. The CDR3 DNA is TGTGCCAGCAGCCCCGATGGTCCCAGGTCCAGGGGCTACACCTTC.

The chain is built from TRBV6-1 and TRBJ1-5; D gene ambiguous. Trimming removed 2 bases at V and 2 bases at J, with 7 bases between. Per the germline V gene, CDR1 is MNHNS and CDR2 is SASEGT. The length of the CDR3 is 14 residues. The CDR3 here is CASSELAGNQPQHF. CDR3 coding DNA: TGTGCCAGCAGTGAACTTGCAGGCAATCAGCCCCAGCATTTT.

This rearrangement joins TRBV24-1 to TRBJ1-2; D is undetermined. Germline assignment: CDR1 KGHDR and CDR2 SFDVKD. The CDR3 is 10 residues long. V lost 11 bases and J lost 4, with 7 bases in between. The CDR3 spells CAMYLYGYTF. The CDR3 DNA follows: TGTGCCATGTATCTCTATGGCTACACCTTC.

Ten or more counts support this clonotype. The chain combines TRBV7-8 with TRBJ2-7, with TRBD2 matching 8 bases. The germline gives CDR1 SGHVS, CDR2 FQNEAQ. The CDR3 runs 17 residues. V lost 0 bases to trimming and J lost 6 bases; unmatched junction nucleotides: 13. The CDR3 sequence: CASSLAGRAGGGFEQYF. DNA of the CDR3: TGTGCCAGCAGCTTAGCGGGAAGGGCGGGAGGTGGTTTCGAGCAGTACTTC.

Ten or more counts support this clonotype. The rearrangement uses TRBV6-2 or TRBV6-3 and TRBJ2-7; TRBD2 aligns across 7 bases. The length of the CDR3 is 16 residues. The V and J ends lost 7 bases and 1 base, in that order; junction bases with no gene match: 13. CDR1 and CDR2 (germline): MNHEY, SVGEGT. DNA of the CDR3: TGTGCCAGCACCGGGACTACCCAAGTCGGGTCCTACGAGCAGTACTTC. It yields the protein CASTGTTQVGSYEQYF.

This chain uses TRBV28 with TRBJ1-5; D is possibly TRBD1 (6 bases). Trimming stripped 2 bases from V and 3 bases from J, with 14 bases between. The CDR3 consists of 16 residues. Germline loops: CDR1 MDHEN, CDR2 SYDVKM. CDR3 in amino acids: CASSLKAGVNNQPQHF. The CDR3 coding sequence is TGTGCCAGCAGTTTAAAGGCAGGGGTGAACAATCAGCCCCAGCATTTT.

This clonotype appeared many times. The rearrangement links TRBV29-1 to TRBJ1-1, with D tentatively TRBD1 (6 bases). CDR3 length: 11 amino acids. Germline V CDR1 and CDR2: SQVTM, ANQGSEA. V was shortened by 7 bases and J by 6 bases, with 12 bases between the two germline ends. In DNA, the CDR3 is TGCAGCGGTAGACAGGCCGCTGAAGCTTTCTTT. Protein product: CSGRQAAEAFF.

A single count supports this clonotype. The chain uses TRBV9 and TRBJ2-7; the D gene is possibly TRBD1 (7 bases). CDR1 and CDR2 (germline): SGDLS, YYNGEE. Trimming shortened V by 3 bases and J by 5 bases, and 18 bases separated the two germline ends. The length of the CDR3 is 15 residues. The CDR3 bases are TGTGCCAGCAGCGGGAGGGACAGTAGTAGGAACGAGCAGTACTTC. Translation gives CASSGRDSSRNEQYF.

This clonotype has a count of ten or more. The chain links TRBV27 to TRBJ2-2, with 10 positions matching TRBD1. Germline CDR1 and CDR2: MNHEY and SMNVEV (reference sequence). This CDR3 is built from 15 residues. Trimming cost V 6 bases and J 4 bases; bases outside gene matches: 5. The CDR3 DNA sequence: TGTGCCAGCAGGAGGACAGGGGGGAGCACCGGGGAGCTGTTTTTT. Amino acid sequence: CASRRTGGSTGELFF.

This clonotype was observed many times. The genes are TRBV5-1 and TRBJ1-1; D is perhaps TRBD1 (5 bases). Trimming stripped 4 bases from V and 6 bases from J, with 13 bases between. The length of the CDR3 is 13 residues. CDR1 is SGHRS, CDR2 YFSETQ, per germline. CDR3 sequence: CASSGGVLAEAFF. CDR3 DNA sequence: TGCGCCAGCAGCGGAGGGGTGTTGGCTGAAGCTTTCTTT. The whole variable domain, filled in from reference TRBV5-1 and TRBJ1-1, reads KAGVTQTPRYLIKTRGQQVTLSCSPISGHRSVSWYQQTPGQGLQFLFEYFSETQRNKGNFPGRFSGRQFSNSRSEMNVSTLELGDSALYLCASSGGVLAEAFFGQGTRLTVV.

The table lists this clonotype with many counts. CDR3 amino acids: CASSKLPATGRDEQYF. The CDR3 DNA is TGTGCCAGCAGTAAACTCCCCGCGACAGGGAGAGACGAGCAGTACTTC. The V call is TRBV27, the J call TRBJ2-7; 7 bases agree with TRBD1. CDR1 MNHEY and CDR2 SMNVEV come from the germline V gene (reference sequence). V lost 5 bases, J lost 5 bases, and 15 bases stayed unmatched. The CDR3 is made up of 16 amino acids.

In its sample, this clonotype was seen once. The genes are TRBV12-3 or TRBV12-4 and TRBJ2-7; 7 nucleotides agree with TRBD1. This CDR3 region has 16 residues. V shed 3 bases, J shed 4 bases, and the junction held 12 bases outside the gene matches. The CDR3: CASSLGRTGGGYEQYF. DNA for the CDR3: TGTGCCAGCAGTTTGGGACGGACAGGTGGGGGATACGAGCAGTACTTC.

This clonotype was detected many times. The chain uses TRBV10-3 and TRBJ1-5; no firm D call. V lost 2 bases, J lost 5 bases, and 7 bases lay in between. CDR3 size: 13 residues. The germline V gene has CDR1 ENHRY and CDR2 SYGVKD. In DNA, the CDR3 is TGTGCCATCAGTGAGGGAGGATATCAGCCCCAGCATTTT. Amino acid sequence: CAISEGGYQPQHF.

There are many counts of this clonotype. This chain links TRBV6-5 with TRBJ2-7; a possible D gene is TRBD1 (5 bases). The CDR3 is 15 residues long. Germline V lookup: CDR1 MNHEY, CDR2 SVGAGI. Trimming took 4 bases from V and 0 from J, leaving 13 bases between them. The chain's CDR3 is CASSFSTGSSYEQYF. DNA for the CDR3: TGTGCCAGCAGTTTCTCTACAGGAAGCTCCTACGAGCAGTACTTC.